Sequencing of this TCR beta chain was carried out in a study of beta chain features in type 1 diabetes. With V trimmed by 7 bases and J by 3 bases, 14 bases remained unmatched. The germline V gene has CDR1 GTSNPN and CDR2 SVGIG (reference sequence). This CDR3 has 15 amino acids. About this clone itself: Its target is not known.

Study-wide results and limits: An over-representation of cells with high TCR expression could result from cDNA sequencing.

The isolated RNA, all of it, was reverse transcribed, so expressed TCRB transcripts were what got sequenced. Measured with immunoSEQ multiplex PCR; TCRdb has only the in-frame clones, and not every one. The sample gives 90,000 to 110,000 clones, 40% of which show up once; around 0.07% is in the top ten. The chain is built from TRBV30 and TRBJ1-1; the match to TRBD1 covers 7 bases. The clonotype comes from a woman younger than 35 in good health. Sample: stem cell memory CD4+ T cells from blood. CDR3 bases: TGTGCCTCAAGCCCCGGGACAGTGACTTACACTGAAGCTTTCTTT. Translating it yields CASSPGTVTYTEAFF.